This is a list of T cell receptor beta chains from one sample in a study of blood T cells in healthy people across ages. One entry per CDR3 protein results from TCRdb running MiXCR on the 5' RACE reads. The sample holds about 1.5 million distinct CDR3 sequences, approximately 42% seen once. The sequenced sample was blood. These receptors were taken from a woman aged 18-29 years in good health. Both conserved end residues are part of each CDR3. Each record gives: V gene, CDR3 length, clone size, J gene, D gene, CDR3 protein, CDR3 DNA. The D gene is left open where the match is weak. The listing skips clone size in some rows; elsewhere it reads once, few, many or a size class.

V gene: TRBV3-1
CDR3 length: 15
clone size: few
J gene: TRBJ2-3
D gene: .
CDR3 protein: CASSPQTGRTDTQYF
CDR3 DNA: TGTGCCAGCAGCCCTCAGACAGGACGCACAGATACGCAGTATTTT

V gene: TRBV4-3
CDR3 length: 18
clone size: .
J gene: TRBJ2-1
D gene: TRBD2
CDR3 protein: CASSQPCEPAGDQETQFF
CDR3 DNA: TGCGCCAGCAGCCAACCCTGTGAGCCAGCGGGGGACCAAGAGACCCAGTTCTTC

V gene: TRBV20-1
CDR3 length: 17
clone size: .
J gene: TRBJ2-4
D gene: TRBD2
CDR3 protein: CSARGLAEPIYKNIQYF
CDR3 DNA: TGCAGTGCCAGGGGACTAGCGGAACCTATATACAAAAACATTCAGTACTTC

V gene: TRBV18
CDR3 length: 16
clone size: few
J gene: TRBJ2-1
D gene: .
CDR3 protein: CASSMTEILLNNEQFF
CDR3 DNA: TGTGCCAGCTCGATGACAGAGATCCTTCTCAACAATGAGCAGTTCTTC

V gene: TRBV5-1
CDR3 length: 12
clone size: few
J gene: TRBJ1-2
D gene: TRBD1
CDR3 protein: CASSVRDRGYTF
CDR3 DNA: TGCGCCAGCAGCGTCCGGGACAGGGGCTACACCTTC

V gene: TRBV14
CDR3 length: 15
clone size: many
J gene: TRBJ2-7
D gene: TRBD1
CDR3 protein: CASSSSWTGRYEQYF
CDR3 DNA: TGTGCCAGCAGTTCCAGCTGGACAGGGCGCTACGAGCAGTACTTC

V gene: TRBV15
CDR3 length: 17
clone size: once
J gene: TRBJ2-2
D gene: .
CDR3 protein: CATSRDLVRSAAGELFF
CDR3 DNA: TGTGCCACCAGCAGAGATTTGGTTAGGAGCGCGGCCGGGGAGCTGTTTTTT

V gene: TRBV2
CDR3 length: 14
clone size: few
J gene: TRBJ1-1
D gene: TRBD1
CDR3 protein: CASTGTGRNTEAFF
CDR3 DNA: TGTGCCAGCACCGGGACAGGGAGGAACACTGAAGCTTTCTTT

V gene: TRBV12-3/TRBV12-4
CDR3 length: 16
clone size: few
J gene: TRBJ2-1
D gene: TRBD1
CDR3 protein: CASSPLTGKSYNEQFF
CDR3 DNA: TGTGCCAGCAGCCCTCTGACAGGGAAGTCCTACAATGAGCAGTTCTTC

V gene: TRBV27
CDR3 length: 15
clone size: .
J gene: TRBJ1-4
D gene: .
CDR3 protein: CASSLAETGGEKLFF
CDR3 DNA: TGTGCCAGCAGTTTAGCCGAGACAGGTGGCGAAAAACTGTTTTTT

V gene: TRBV7-9
CDR3 length: 13
clone size: .
J gene: TRBJ1-2
D gene: .
CDR3 protein: CASSLAGEDGYTF
CDR3 DNA: TGTGCCAGCAGCTTAGCCGGGGAGGATGGCTACACCTTC

V gene: TRBV20-1
CDR3 length: 15
clone size: few
J gene: TRBJ2-1
D gene: .
CDR3 protein: CSVPKRRRSYNEQFF
CDR3 DNA: TGCAGTGTGCCTAAGCGGAGGCGCTCCTACAATGAGCAGTTCTTC

V gene: TRBV12-3/TRBV12-4
CDR3 length: 13
clone size: .
J gene: TRBJ1-5
D gene: .
CDR3 protein: CASTLERNQPQHF
CDR3 DNA: TGTGCCAGCACCCTGGAGCGCAATCAGCCCCAGCATTTT

V gene: TRBV4-3
CDR3 length: 15
clone size: few
J gene: TRBJ2-7
D gene: .
CDR3 protein: CASSQAPTDSYGQYF
CDR3 DNA: TGCGCCAGCAGCCAAGCCCCGACAGACTCCTACGGGCAGTACTTC

V gene: TRBV4-2
CDR3 length: 16
clone size: .
J gene: TRBJ1-5
D gene: .
CDR3 protein: CASSQTGSNGNQPQHF
CDR3 DNA: TGTGCCAGCAGCCAAACAGGGTCAAATGGCAATCAGCCCCAGCATTTT

V gene: TRBV5-1
CDR3 length: 16
clone size: .
J gene: TRBJ2-3
D gene: TRBD2
CDR3 protein: CASCCLAGGTTDTQYF
CDR3 DNA: TGCGCCAGCTGTTGTTTAGCGGGGGGTACCACAGATACGCAGTATTTT

V gene: TRBV25-1
CDR3 length: 11
clone size: .
J gene: TRBJ1-2
D gene: .
CDR3 protein: CASRLGEGYTF
CDR3 DNA: TGTGCCAGCAGGCTCGGGGAAGGCTACACCTTC

V gene: TRBV12-3/TRBV12-4
CDR3 length: 16
clone size: few
J gene: TRBJ2-2
D gene: TRBD2
CDR3 protein: CASSSQNSGRVGELFF
CDR3 DNA: TGTGCCAGCAGTTCCCAGAATAGCGGGAGGGTAGGGGAGCTGTTTTTT

V gene: TRBV9
CDR3 length: 13
clone size: few
J gene: TRBJ2-1
D gene: .
CDR3 protein: CASSPLGAGEQFF
CDR3 DNA: TGTGCCAGCAGCCCACTAGGGGCGGGTGAGCAGTTCTTC

V gene: TRBV12-3/TRBV12-4
CDR3 length: 15
clone size: .
J gene: TRBJ1-6
D gene: .
CDR3 protein: CTSSLGGQGTSPLHF
CDR3 DNA: TGTACCAGCAGTTTAGGGGGACAAGGGACTTCACCCCTCCACTTT

V gene: TRBV5-1
CDR3 length: 16
clone size: .
J gene: TRBJ1-1
D gene: .
CDR3 protein: CASSLGRDPPTAEAFF
CDR3 DNA: TGCGCCAGCAGCTTGGGGCGGGACCCCCCAACCGCTGAAGCTTTCTTT

V gene: TRBV7-9
CDR3 length: 17
clone size: few
J gene: TRBJ1-2
D gene: .
CDR3 protein: CASSSLRGGPSLNDYTF
CDR3 DNA: TGTGCCAGCAGCTCACTTAGAGGAGGGCCATCCCTGAATGACTACACCTTC

V gene: TRBV20-1
CDR3 length: 12
clone size: .
J gene: TRBJ1-2
D gene: TRBD1
CDR3 protein: CSAADRDHGYTF
CDR3 DNA: TGCAGTGCTGCGGACAGGGACCATGGCTACACCTTC

V gene: TRBV6-2/TRBV6-3
CDR3 length: 15
clone size: .
J gene: TRBJ2-3
D gene: .
CDR3 protein: CASSYSKADTDTQYF
CDR3 DNA: TGTGCCAGCAGTTACTCCAAGGCGGATACAGATACGCAGTATTTT

V gene: TRBV12-3/TRBV12-4
CDR3 length: 15
clone size: .
J gene: TRBJ1-1
D gene: TRBD1
CDR3 protein: CASSRRQGADTEAFF
CDR3 DNA: TGTGCCAGCAGCCGGAGACAGGGGGCGGACACTGAAGCTTTCTTT

V gene: TRBV7-9
CDR3 length: 15
clone size: .
J gene: TRBJ2-1
D gene: TRBD1
CDR3 protein: CASSLVAQGAYEQFF
CDR3 DNA: TGTGCCAGCAGCTTAGTCGCTCAGGGGGCCTACGAGCAGTTCTTC

V gene: TRBV10-3
CDR3 length: 17
clone size: .
J gene: TRBJ2-5
D gene: TRBD1
CDR3 protein: CAIRSARQGKTLETQYF
CDR3 DNA: TGTGCCATCAGGTCCGCTCGACAGGGGAAGACCCTAGAGACCCAGTACTTC

V gene: TRBV12-3/TRBV12-4
CDR3 length: 16
clone size: .
J gene: TRBJ2-1
D gene: .
CDR3 protein: CASRRDSPSSYNEQFF
CDR3 DNA: TGTGCCAGCAGGCGGGACTCTCCGAGCTCCTACAATGAGCAGTTCTTC

V gene: TRBV9
CDR3 length: 15
clone size: many
J gene: TRBJ2-1
D gene: TRBD2
CDR3 protein: CASSVSGGTYNEQFF
CDR3 DNA: TGTGCCAGCAGCGTTAGCGGGGGGACCTACAATGAGCAGTTCTTC

V gene: TRBV5-6
CDR3 length: 13
clone size: .
J gene: TRBJ1-2
D gene: .
CDR3 protein: CASSRRGTYGYTF
CDR3 DNA: TGTGCCAGCAGCCGTAGAGGGACCTATGGCTACACCTTC

V gene: TRBV7-9
CDR3 length: 15
clone size: .
J gene: TRBJ2-7
D gene: TRBD1
CDR3 protein: CASSSPGQGLYEQCF
CDR3 DNA: TGTGCCAGCAGCTCCCCGGGACAGGGTCTCTACGAGCAGTGCTTC

V gene: TRBV20-1
CDR3 length: 14
clone size: .
J gene: TRBJ2-1
D gene: .
CDR3 protein: CSGQRGSSYNEQFF
CDR3 DNA: TGCAGTGGCCAACGGGGAAGCTCCTACAATGAGCAGTTCTTC

V gene: TRBV20-1
CDR3 length: 14
clone size: .
J gene: TRBJ1-1
D gene: TRBD1
CDR3 protein: CSAQPARRGTEAFF
CDR3 DNA: TGCAGTGCTCAACCCGCCCGCAGGGGGACTGAAGCTTTCTTT

V gene: TRBV6-1
CDR3 length: 16
clone size: .
J gene: TRBJ2-7
D gene: .
CDR3 protein: CASSEDGPAEPYEQYF
CDR3 DNA: TGTGCCAGCAGTGAAGACGGGCCGGCTGAACCCTACGAGCAGTACTTC

V gene: TRBV7-8
CDR3 length: 17
clone size: .
J gene: TRBJ2-6
D gene: .
CDR3 protein: CASSLIGPGAGANVLTF
CDR3 DNA: TGTGCCAGCAGCTTAATAGGACCGGGGGCTGGGGCCAACGTCCTGACTTTC

V gene: TRBV5-6
CDR3 length: 16
clone size: .
J gene: TRBJ2-3
D gene: .
CDR3 protein: CASSLGGPGGTDTQYF
CDR3 DNA: TGTGCCAGCAGCTTGGGGGGCCCGGGAGGCACAGATACGCAGTATTTT

V gene: TRBV25-1
CDR3 length: 16
clone size: .
J gene: TRBJ2-1
D gene: .
CDR3 protein: CASSESGGRGVNEQFF
CDR3 DNA: TGTGCCAGCAGTGAATCAGGAGGCAGGGGGGTAAATGAGCAGTTCTTC

V gene: TRBV20-1
CDR3 length: 15
clone size: .
J gene: TRBJ1-2
D gene: .
CDR3 protein: CSARDRWGNYYGYTF
CDR3 DNA: TGCAGTGCTAGAGATCGGTGGGGGAATTACTATGGCTACACCTTC

V gene: TRBV7-8
CDR3 length: 15
clone size: .
J gene: TRBJ2-1
D gene: TRBD2
CDR3 protein: CASSSGVSGNKEQFF
CDR3 DNA: TGTGCCAGCAGCTCGGGAGTTAGCGGGAACAAGGAGCAGTTCTTC

V gene: TRBV7-8
CDR3 length: 15
clone size: .
J gene: TRBJ2-3
D gene: TRBD2
CDR3 protein: CASSPRTSDTDTQYF
CDR3 DNA: TGTGCCAGCAGCCCCCGGACTAGTGACACAGATACGCAGTATTTT

V gene: TRBV24-1
CDR3 length: 15
clone size: .
J gene: TRBJ1-1
D gene: TRBD1
CDR3 protein: CATSDRRDRKTEAFF
CDR3 DNA: TGTGCCACCAGTGACCGCAGGGACAGAAAAACTGAAGCTTTCTTT

V gene: TRBV6-1
CDR3 length: 14
clone size: .
J gene: TRBJ2-3
D gene: TRBD1
CDR3 protein: CASRDRASTDTQYF
CDR3 DNA: TGTGCCAGCAGGGACAGGGCTAGCACAGATACGCAGTATTTT

V gene: TRBV2
CDR3 length: 15
clone size: .
J gene: TRBJ2-5
D gene: .
CDR3 protein: CASSTIRGAGDEQYF
CDR3 DNA: TGTGCCAGCAGTACCATTAGGGGGGCTGGCGATGAGCAGTACTTC

V gene: TRBV18
CDR3 length: 16
clone size: .
J gene: TRBJ1-4
D gene: TRBD1
CDR3 protein: CASSPGQGWGHEKLFF
CDR3 DNA: TGTGCCAGCTCACCGGGACAGGGCTGGGGGCATGAAAAACTGTTTTTT

V gene: TRBV12-3/TRBV12-4
CDR3 length: 14
clone size: .
J gene: TRBJ1-5
D gene: .
CDR3 protein: CASSFGRYGQPQHF
CDR3 DNA: TGTGCCAGCAGTTTCGGCAGGTACGGGCAGCCCCAGCATTTT